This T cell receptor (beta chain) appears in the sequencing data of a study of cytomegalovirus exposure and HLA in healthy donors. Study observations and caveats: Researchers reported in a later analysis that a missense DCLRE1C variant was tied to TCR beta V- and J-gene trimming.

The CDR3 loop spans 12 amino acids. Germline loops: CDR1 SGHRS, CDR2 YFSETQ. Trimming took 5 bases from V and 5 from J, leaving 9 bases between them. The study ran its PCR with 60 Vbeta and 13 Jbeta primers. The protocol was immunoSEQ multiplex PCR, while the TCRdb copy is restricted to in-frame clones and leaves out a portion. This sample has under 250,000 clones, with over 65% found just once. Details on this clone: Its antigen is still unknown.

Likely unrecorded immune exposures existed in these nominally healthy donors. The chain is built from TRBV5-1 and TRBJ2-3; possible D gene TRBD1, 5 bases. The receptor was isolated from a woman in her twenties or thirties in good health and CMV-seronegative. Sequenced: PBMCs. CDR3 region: CASRETVDTQYF. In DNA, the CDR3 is TGCGCCAGCAGGGAGACAGTAGATACGCAGTATTTT.